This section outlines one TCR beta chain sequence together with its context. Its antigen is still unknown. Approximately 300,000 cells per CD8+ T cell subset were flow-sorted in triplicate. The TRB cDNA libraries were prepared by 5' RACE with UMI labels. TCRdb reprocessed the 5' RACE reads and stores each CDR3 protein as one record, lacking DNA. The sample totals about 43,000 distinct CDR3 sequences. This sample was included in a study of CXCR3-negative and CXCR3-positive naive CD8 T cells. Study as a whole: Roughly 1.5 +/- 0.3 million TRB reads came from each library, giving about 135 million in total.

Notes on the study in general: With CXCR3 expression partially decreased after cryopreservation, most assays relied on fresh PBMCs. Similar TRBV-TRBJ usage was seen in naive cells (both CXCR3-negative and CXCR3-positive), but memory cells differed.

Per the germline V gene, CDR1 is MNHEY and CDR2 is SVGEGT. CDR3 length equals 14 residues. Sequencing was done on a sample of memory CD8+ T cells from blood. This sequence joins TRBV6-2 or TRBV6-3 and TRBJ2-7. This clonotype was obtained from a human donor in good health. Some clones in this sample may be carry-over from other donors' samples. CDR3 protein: CASSTFRKKGEQYF.